This T cell receptor beta chain was recorded in a study of Graves' ophthalmopathy and Graves' hyperthyroidism. This clonotype was seen a handful of times. This CDR3 has 13 amino acids. CDR1 and CDR2 (germline): SNHLY, FYNNEI. J was trimmed by 8 bases and V by 7 bases; bases with no gene match: 5. Amplification of TCR beta CDR3 regions used RNA transcripts. Following a first-round RT-PCR that used HTBI primers, a second-round multiplex PCR was carried out. TCRdb used MiXCR to reprocess the multiplex PCR reads, holding one entry per CDR3 protein. Of 1 million to 1.3 million distinct CDR3 sequences detected, 35% to 40% appear once; the ten largest clones hold around 10%.

This sequence joins TRBV2 and TRBJ1-4; 9 nucleotides line up with TRBD1. The clonotype originates from an adult man with Graves' hyperthyroidism. Sequencing input: peripheral blood or thyroid tissue (not recorded which). The DNA for the CDR3 is TGTGCCAGCAAGCCGACAGGGGGAGAAAAACTGTTTTTT. Protein: CASKPTGGEKLFF.